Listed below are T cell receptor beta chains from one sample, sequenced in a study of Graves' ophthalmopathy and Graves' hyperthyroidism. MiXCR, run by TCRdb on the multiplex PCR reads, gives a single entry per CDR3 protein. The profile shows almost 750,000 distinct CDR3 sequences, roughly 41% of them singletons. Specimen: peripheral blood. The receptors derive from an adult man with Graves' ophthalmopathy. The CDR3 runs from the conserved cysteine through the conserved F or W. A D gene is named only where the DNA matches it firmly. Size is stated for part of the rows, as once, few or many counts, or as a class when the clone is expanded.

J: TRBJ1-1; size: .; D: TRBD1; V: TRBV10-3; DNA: TGTGCCAGCAGTTACGGCCGACAGGGTGTTAACGCTGAAGCTTTCTTT; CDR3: CASSYGRQGVNAEAFF
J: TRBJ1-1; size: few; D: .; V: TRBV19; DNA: TGTGCCAGTAGTATTGGACCGGGACGGAAGAACACTGAAGCTTTCTTT; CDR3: CASSIGPGRKNTEAFF
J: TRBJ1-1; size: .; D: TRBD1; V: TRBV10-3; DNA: TGTGCCACCCTTCGGACAGGCTCTGAAGCTTTCTTT; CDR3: CATLRTGSEAFF
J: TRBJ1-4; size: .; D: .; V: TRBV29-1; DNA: TGCAGCGTCCAAGGGGGGGGCGAAAAACTGTTTTTT; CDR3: CSVQGGGEKLFF
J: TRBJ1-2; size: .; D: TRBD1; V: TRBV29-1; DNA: TGCAGCGTGGGGGGAACCGGGACAGGCTATGGCTACACCTTC; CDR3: CSVGGTGTGYGYTF
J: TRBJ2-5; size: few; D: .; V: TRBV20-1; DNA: TGCAGTGCTAGAGACAGGAGCTACAGAGAGACCCAGTACTTC; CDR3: CSARDRSYRETQYF
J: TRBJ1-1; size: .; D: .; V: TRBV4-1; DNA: TGCGCCAGCAGCCAAGTTTCTGGGCGCGAAGCTTTCTTT; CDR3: CASSQVSGREAFF
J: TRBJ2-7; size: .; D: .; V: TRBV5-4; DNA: TGTGCCAGCAGCTTGGGGACTGGGGGGGGGCAAACCTACGAGCAGTACTTC; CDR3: CASSLGTGGGQTYEQYF
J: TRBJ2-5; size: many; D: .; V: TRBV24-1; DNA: TGTGCCACCAGTGACCCCACGGACGGCCAAGAGACCCAGTACTTC; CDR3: CATSDPTDGQETQYF
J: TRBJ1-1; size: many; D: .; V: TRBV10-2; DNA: TGCGCCAGCAGTGACCGCACTGAAGCTTTCTTT; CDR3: CASSDRTEAFF
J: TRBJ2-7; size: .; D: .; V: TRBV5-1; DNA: TGCGCCAGCAGCCAACAGGCCTCCTACGAGCAGTACTTC; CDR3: CASSQQASYEQYF
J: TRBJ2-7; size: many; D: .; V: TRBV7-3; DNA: TGTGCCAGCAGCCCCACTGGGTCTAGCGTACCCTACGAGCAGTACTTC; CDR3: CASSPTGSSVPYEQYF
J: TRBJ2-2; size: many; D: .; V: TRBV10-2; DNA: TGCGCCAGCACTAGCCCTCGTTCCGGGGAGCTGTTTTTT; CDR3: CASTSPRSGELFF
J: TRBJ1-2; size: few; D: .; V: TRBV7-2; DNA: TGTGCCAGCAGCTTAGAGGCCCGACCTAACTATGGCTACACCTTC; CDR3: CASSLEARPNYGYTF
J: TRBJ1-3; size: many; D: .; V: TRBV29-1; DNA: TGCAGCGTTGCTGACAGTCACTCTGGAAACACCATATATTTT; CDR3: CSVADSHSGNTIYF
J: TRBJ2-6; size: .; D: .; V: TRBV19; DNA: TGTGCCAGTAGCCCGGAGGGGGCCAACGTCCTGACTTTC; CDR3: CASSPEGANVLTF
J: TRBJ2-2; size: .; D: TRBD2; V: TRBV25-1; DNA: TGTGCCAGCAGCCCGTTAGCGGGAGTGCAGAGCACTGGGGAGCTGTTTTTT; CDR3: CASSPLAGVQSTGELFF
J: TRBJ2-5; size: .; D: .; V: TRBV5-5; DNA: TGTGCCGGCTCACCCCGGACGGACCGTGGAGAGACCCAGTACTTC; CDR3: CAGSPRTDRGETQYF
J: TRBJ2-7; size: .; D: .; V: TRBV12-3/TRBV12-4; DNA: TGTGCCAGCAGTTTAGCGGGGGGGCTCGGTATTGAGCAGTACTTC; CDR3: CASSLAGGLGIEQYF
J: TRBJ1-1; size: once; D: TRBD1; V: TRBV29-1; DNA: TGCAGCGGCCAACCGGGACAGGGGGCTTTCTTT; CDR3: CSGQPGQGAFF
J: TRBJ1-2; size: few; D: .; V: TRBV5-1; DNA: TGCGCCAGCAGCTTGGCTCTGGAGGGGTTGGGCTACACCTTC; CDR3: CASSLALEGLGYTF
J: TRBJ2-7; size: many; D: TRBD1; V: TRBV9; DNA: TGTGCCAGCAGCGGACAGGGCGCCTCGTTACAGTACTTC; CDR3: CASSGQGASLQYF
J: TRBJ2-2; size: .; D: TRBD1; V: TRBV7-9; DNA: TGTGCCAGCAGCCCCACCGGGACAGGGGCCGGGGAGCTGTTTTTT; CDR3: CASSPTGTGAGELFF
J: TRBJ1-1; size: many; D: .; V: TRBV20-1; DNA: TGCAGTGAAGTGGAGAACACTGAAGCTTTCTTT; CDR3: CSEVENTEAFF
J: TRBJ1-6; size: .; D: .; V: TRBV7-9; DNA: TGTGCCAGCAGCACGAGGCCCCCGGGATCACCCCTCCACTTT; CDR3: CASSTRPPGSPLHF
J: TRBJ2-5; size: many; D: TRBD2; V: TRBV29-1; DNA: TGCAGCTCGGGGGGGGCGTCAGAGACCCAGTACTTC; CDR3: CSSGGASETQYF
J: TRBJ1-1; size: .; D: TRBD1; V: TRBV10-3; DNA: TGTGCCATCACTGGGACAGACACTGAAGCTTTCTTT; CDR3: CAITGTDTEAFF
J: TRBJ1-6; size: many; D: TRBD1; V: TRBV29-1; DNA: TGCAGCTACCGGGACAGGGTTGATTCACCCCTCCACTTT; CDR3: CSYRDRVDSPLHF
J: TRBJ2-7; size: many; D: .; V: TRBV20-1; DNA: TGCAGTGCTCGAACCAGACTAGGGTCCCACGAGCAGTACTTC; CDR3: CSARTRLGSHEQYF